This T cell receptor (beta chain) is from a study of T-cell reconstitution after alpha-beta-depleted transplantation in children. Broader study findings: Roughly two months post-transplant, alpha-beta T cells reportedly originated from several hundred graft clones that had expanded. By one year post-transplant, T-cell counts and diversity largely arose from T cells that were newly produced. Surviving recipient T cells and thymic progenitors accounted for the high day-60 TCRbeta diversity observed in some patients.

CDR3 size: 16 residues. The germline gives CDR1 SGHNT, CDR2 YYREEE (reference sequence). Trimming cost V 4 bases and J 2 bases, with 19 bases left between them. Only a few counts were recorded for this clonotype. What it binds is unknown. Preparation of the TCRbeta library involved a method that used unique molecular identifiers. TCRdb ran MiXCR on the PCR reads and lists one entry per CDR3 protein. The data hold 400,000 to 550,000 distinct CDR3 sequences, with 10% to 13% observed a single time. The sequence came from a child aged 2 to 10 with inherited bone marrow failure, due to receive a stem cell transplant. Sequences were derived from PBMCs, sampled before TCRalphabeta/CD19-depleted stem cell transplant. This chain joins TRBV5-4 and TRBJ2-7; D tentatively fits TRBD1 or TRBD2 (5 bases each). CDR3 residues: CASSPPRGPYPYEQYF. CDR3 DNA: TGTGCCAGCAGCCCACCGAGGGGTCCCTACCCCTACGAGCAGTACTTC.